This T cell receptor beta chain was captured by sequencing in a study of cytomegalovirus exposure and HLA in healthy donors. Regarding the study as a whole: As was reported, the HLA-A and HLA-B alleles of most subjects were accurately predicted from TCR beta sequences.

Primers for the PCR totalled 60 Vbeta and 13 Jbeta. TCRdb keeps only in-frame clones here, not all; method: immunoSEQ multiplex PCR. The sample consists of around 110,000 clones, roughly 73% of them appearing once. The CDR3 length is 15 residues. V gave up 3 bases and J gave up 8 bases; unmatched junction bases: 7. Germline CDR1 and CDR2: KGHSH and LQKENI. A remark on this clone: Antigen specificity is unknown.

The TCR sequence derives from a woman in her 30s in good health and CMV-seronegative. The chain combines TRBV18 with TRBJ1-6; 7 nucleotides agree with TRBD1. Sequenced: PBMCs. The CDR3 here is CASSPSRGGDSPLHF. CDR3 DNA: TGTGCCAGCTCACCCTCCAGAGGGGGCGATTCACCCCTCCACTTT.